This T cell receptor beta chain was recorded in a study of blood T cell repertoires in COVID-19. In the study's own analysis: Nucleated cell number was recorded as an estimate derived from reference gene primer amplification. The table came from immunoSEQ multiplex PCR; TCRdb's copy has only in-frame clones and leaves some out. Clonal size and the V and J genes are those of that table, whereas D and trimming came from the DNA. The sample has a few hundred thousand clones; roughly nine tenths are singletons. CDR3 size: 16 residues. Germline V gene lookup returns CDR1 SGHRS and CDR2 YFSETQ. The V gene end was trimmed by 4 bases and the J gene end by 2 bases; junction bases not matched to a gene: 11.

The TCR comes from a woman aged 45-60 years who had been exposed to COVID-19. The specimen sequenced was PBMCs or T cells enriched from blood (not recorded which). The V and J genes are TRBV5-1 and TRBJ2-5, with TRBD2 matching over 7 bases. The CDR3 loop reads CASSPLGAGQQETQYF. The DNA of the CDR3 is TGCGCCAGCAGCCCCCTTGGAGCGGGGCAGCAAGAGACCCAGTACTTC. The entire variable domain, with the rest obtained from reference TRBV5-1 and TRBJ2-5, is as follows: KAGVTQTPRYLIKTRGQQVTLSCSPISGHRSVSWYQQTPGQGLQFLFEYFSETQRNKGNFPGRFSGRQFSNSRSEMNVSTLELGDSALYLCASSPLGAGQQETQYFGPGTRLLVL.